Presented here are 10 T cell receptor delta chains from one specimen sequenced in a study of Vδ1+ human thymocytes. Study results and caveats: Thymic TRG and TRD repertoires appeared highly polyclonal.

Which antigens these TCRs recognize remains unknown. RNA was extracted from the cells and then reverse transcribed. Pooled V-gene forward primers with one constant-region reverse primer generated the CDR3 amplicons by multiplex PCR. TCRdb reanalysed the multiplex PCR reads via CATT. Among under 85,000 delta-chain clones listed, approximately 30% were seen once. Sequenced input: Vdelta1+ gamma-delta thymocytes from the thymus. Subset of the sample: FACS-sorted CD3+ TCRalphabeta- TCRVdelta1+ TCRVdelta2- thymocytes. These receptors originate from a boy in the first two years of life who had congenital heart surgery.

A remark on this clone: This sequence may be a read error, since a much larger clone differs from it by one base. Other nucleotide sequences in the sample specify the same CDR3. The chain couples TRDV2 to TRDJ1, with D possibly TRDD3 on 6 matching bases. V was pared by 0 bases and J by 0 bases, with 13 bases between. The CDR3 length is 16 residues. In germline, CDR1 is GEAIGNYY, CDR2 EKD. The CDR3 region has the DNA TGTGCCTGTGACACCCAGGGGGGAACGTACACCGATAAACTCATCTTT. Translation gives CACDTQGGTYTDKLIF.

The chain carries TRDV1 and TRDJ1; TRDD3 might be the D (6 bases). Germline V lookup: CDR1 TSWWSYY, CDR2 QGS. The CDR3 has 17 residues. The V gene lost 0 bases and the J gene lost 5 bases, with 19 bases spanning the gap. The CDR3 loop reads CALGELTHWDFMDKLIF. As DNA, the CDR3 is TGTGCTCTTGGGGAACTCACCCACTGGGATTTTATGGATAAACTCATCTTT.

V gene TRDV1 combines with J gene TRDJ1; 9 nucleotides line up with TRDD3. This CDR3 region has 20 residues. The germline CDR1 and CDR2 sequences are TSWWSYY and QGS. The junction had 22 bases not matched to a gene; V was cut back by 8 bases and J by 0 bases. The CDR3 region has the DNA TGTGCTCTTACACCATCCCTTCCCCCTACTGGGGGAACCCACACCGATAAACTCATCTTT. Protein product: CALTPSLPPTGGTHTDKLIF.

The rearrangement uses TRDV1 and TRDJ1, with 8 bases lining up with TRDD3. Germline V gives CDR1 TSWWSYY, CDR2 QGS. This CDR3 has 20 residues. V gave up 0 bases and J gave up 3 bases; unmatched junction bases: 18. The CDR3 spells CALGELEAFPQTGGSDKLIF. As DNA, the CDR3 is TGTGCTCTTGGGGAACTCGAGGCCTTCCCACAAACTGGGGGGTCCGATAAACTCATCTTT.

The rearrangement joins TRDV1 to TRDJ1, with 8 bases aligning to TRDD3. The CDR3 length is 18 residues. The germline V gene has CDR1 TSWWSYY and CDR2 QGS. Trimming cost V 1 base and J 3 bases; bases outside gene matches: 13. The CDR3 loop is CALGEPTTAGGLPDKLIF. The CDR3 DNA follows: TGTGCTCTTGGGGAACCTACTACCGCTGGGGGACTCCCCGATAAACTCATCTTT.

V gene TRDV1 combines with J gene TRDJ1; 13 positions agree with TRDD3. This CDR3 has 20 residues. The V gene's germline CDR1 is TSWWSYY and CDR2 QGS. V shed 2 bases, J shed 0 bases, and the junction held 12 bases outside the gene matches. The DNA for the CDR3 is TGTGCTCTTGGGGAAGACCCCCTCGTACTGGGGGATACGCACACCGATAAACTCATCTTT. It encodes CALGEDPLVLGDTHTDKLIF.

The rearrangement links TRDV1 to TRDJ1; TRDD2 matches at 8 bases. V shed 5 bases, J shed 3 bases, and the junction held 8 bases outside the gene matches. The CDR3 length is 15 residues. CDR1 TSWWSYY and CDR2 QGS come from the germline V gene. Here the CDR3 reads CALGFALPTSDKLIF. The DNA for the CDR3 is TGTGCTCTTGGGTTCGCACTTCCTACGTCCGATAAACTCATCTTT.

The chain recombines TRDV1 with TRDJ1; TRDD3 matches at 8 bases. This CDR3 has 20 amino acids. CDR1 and CDR2 from the germline V gene are TSWWSYY and QGS. V was clipped by 5 bases and J by 0 bases; unmatched bases: 20. The DNA of the CDR3 is TGTGCTCTTGGGCGAATGGCCACTGGGGGCCTAAGGGGGTACACCGATAAACTCATCTTT. Translation: CALGRMATGGLRGYTDKLIF.

The V gene is TRDV1, the J gene TRDJ2; 13 bases fit TRDD3. In germline, CDR1 is TSWWSYY, CDR2 QGS. V lost 5 bases to trimming and J lost 5 bases; unmatched junction nucleotides: 20. This CDR3 comprises 21 residues. The DNA for the CDR3 is TGTGCTCTTGGGACCCGACGTATACTGGGGGATACGCAAGGCCACACAGCACAACTCTTCTTT. Protein sequence: CALGTRRILGDTQGHTAQLFF.

The rearrangement links TRDV1 to TRDJ1; D is possibly TRDD3 (6 bases). V dropped 4 bases and J dropped 6 bases, with 27 bases sitting between them. The germline CDR1 and CDR2 sequences are TSWWSYY and QGS. The CDR3 sequence is 18 residues long. CDR3 nucleotides: TGTGCTCTTGGGGGTGGCGTCCAAGCCTGGGGATTCGTATATAAACTCATCTTT. Residues: CALGGGVQAWGFVYKLIF.